This T cell receptor (beta chain) was retrieved from a study of shared clonotypes between healthy human individuals. Broader study findings: Researchers sampled blood only, noting tissue repertoires likely differ. The sharing of about 5% of naive CD4 clonotypes was seen across a handful of donors.

Cells designated naive CD8 were CD45RO-negative and were positively selected for CCR7, with terminally differentiated effector memory CD45RA+ cells excluded. Several immunoSEQ plates received, in even portions, the genomic DNA of each subset. Original processing methods: Filtering of immunoSEQ junctional sequences could not match full-length read filtering. Produced via immunoSEQ multiplex PCR; TCRdb's table is partial and in-frame only. Clone size and V and J calls were adopted from that table, with D and trimming inferred from the DNA. This repertoire shows about 2,200,000 clones, under 95% found once; its top ten account for about 1.8%. About this clone: Its specificity is not known.

The clonotype originates from a young man in good health. Some clones in this sample may be carry-over from other donors' samples. The specimen was naive CD8+ T cells from PBMCs.

This chain's CDR3 is CASSISSNSYNEQFF. CDR3 DNA: TGTGCCAGTAGTATCAGCTCTAACTCCTACAATGAGCAGTTCTTC. The chain is built from TRBV19 and TRBJ2-1; no definite D call. CDR1 is LNHDA, CDR2 SQIVND, per germline (reference sequence). Between the trimmed V and J ends, which lost 3 bases and 0 bases, there was a span of 9 bases. The CDR3 sequence is 15 residues long.